A selection of T cell receptor beta chains follows, all from one sample in a study of response to subunit inactivated influenza vaccine. TCRdb passed the RT-PCR reads through MiXCR, listing each CDR3 protein once. The sample has hundreds of thousands of distinct CDR3 sequences, less than 15% seen once. The specimen comprised PBMCs from blood, sampled 14 to 15 days before vaccination. These receptors were taken from a man between 45 and 60 years old who received an inactivated influenza vaccine. The CDR3 runs from the conserved cysteine through the conserved F or W. A D gene is named only where the DNA matches it firmly. Rows may omit the clone size; those that give it use once, few, many or a size class.

V gene,clone size,D gene,J gene,CDR3 DNA,CDR3 protein
TRBV20-1,few,NA,TRBJ2-5,TGCAGTGCTATCCAAGAGACCCAGTACTTC,CSAIQETQYF
TRBV5-1,NA,TRBD2,TRBJ2-3,TGCGCCAGCAGCTTGGAGTCTAGCGGGGGGACAGATACGCAGTATTTT,CASSLESSGGTDTQYF
TRBV29-1,few,NA,TRBJ1-2,TGCAGCGTTGCGAGAGGGTCCAACTATGGCTACACCTTC,CSVARGSNYGYTF
TRBV5-8,NA,NA,TRBJ2-6,TGTGCCAGCAGCTTAGGCTGGGGTGCTGGGGCCAACGTCCTGACTTTC,CASSLGWGAGANVLTF
TRBV10-3,few,NA,TRBJ2-1,TGTGCCATCAGTGGACAGCTTAACAATGAGCAGTTCTTC,CAISGQLNNEQFF
TRBV20-1,NA,NA,TRBJ2-6,TGCAGTGCTAGAGAAGCTACTGGGGCCAACGTCCTGACTTTC,CSAREATGANVLTF
TRBV12-3/TRBV12-4,many,TRBD2,TRBJ2-1,TGTGCCAGCACCCTGCGGGCTAGCGGGATATCGAATGAGCAGTTCTTC,CASTLRASGISNEQFF
TRBV2,few,NA,TRBJ2-5,TGTGCCAGCAGTGAGGGGAAGACCCAGTACTTC,CASSEGKTQYF
TRBV29-1,NA,TRBD2,TRBJ2-3,TGCAGCGTTCAGCGGGGGGGGGCAGATACGCAGTATTTT,CSVQRGGADTQYF
TRBV13,NA,NA,TRBJ2-1,TGTGCCAGCAGCATATCACTAAGGAGCTCCTACAATGAGCAGTTCTTC,CASSISLRSSYNEQFF
TRBV7-2,few,TRBD2,TRBJ2-1,TGTGCCAGCAGCTTAAACGGGGGGACCTACAATGAGCAGTTCTTC,CASSLNGGTYNEQFF
TRBV16,few,TRBD1,TRBJ2-5,TGTGCCAGCAGCCAAAATGGCGACAGGGTCGAGACCCAGTACTTC,CASSQNGDRVETQYF